This is a list of T cell receptor beta chains from one sample in a study of blood T cell repertoires in COVID-19. The table came from immunoSEQ multiplex PCR; TCRdb's copy has only in-frame clones and leaves some out. The table has around 300,000 clones, 89% seen once. The sample consisted of peripheral blood. These receptors were taken from a woman between 35 and 50 years old who had recovered from COVID-19. The CDR3 runs from the conserved cysteine through the conserved F or W. The order of the fields is clone size, D gene, V gene, J gene, CDR3 DNA, CDR3 protein. D genes are given only for firm matches. Clone size is not always given. Where it is, it says once, few, many or a class for expanded clones.

NA	NA	TRBV11-2	TRBJ2-7	TGTGCCAGCAGCCACGACCTAGCAGGGGGGAGAGAGTCCTACGAGCAGTACTTC	CASSHDLAGGRESYEQYF
few	NA	TRBV19	TRBJ2-2	TGTGCCAGTAGTCCAAGGGGGGGCACAACCGGGGAGCTGTTTTTT	CASSPRGGTTGELFF
NA	NA	TRBV29-1	TRBJ2-3	TGCAGCGTAGCCGGGACTCTGGGGGCAGATACGCAGTATTTT	CSVAGTLGADTQYF
NA	TRBD2	TRBV5-4	TRBJ2-2	TGTGCCAGCAGCTCCCCGCCGGGTAGCGGGAGGGTGCACGGGGAGCTGTTTTTT	CASSSPPGSGRVHGELFF
NA	TRBD1	TRBV5-1	TRBJ2-7	TGCGCCAGCAGCCCCCCGGACAGGGCGGGATATGAGCAGTACTTC	CASSPPDRAGYEQYF
once	TRBD1	TRBV3-1/TRBV3-2	TRBJ2-6	TGTGCCAGTCTGGACAGGTCTGGGGCCAACGTCCTGACTTTC	CASLDRSGANVLTF
NA	TRBD1	TRBV9	TRBJ2-7	TGTGCCAGCAGCCTGACAGGGGGCACCGAGCAGTACTTC	CASSLTGGTEQYF
once	TRBD1	TRBV28	TRBJ1-6	TGTGCCAGCAAAACAGGGGATGGCTCCTATAATTCACCCCTCCACTTT	CASKTGDGSYNSPLHF
NA	NA	TRBV6-4	TRBJ2-7	TGTGCCAGCGTCATCCTAGGCCTAACAAATTACGAGCAGTACTTC	CASVILGLTNYEQYF
NA	NA	TRBV28	TRBJ1-2	TGTGCCAGCAGCCCCAGCGGATGGGAGGAGGGCTACACCTTC	CASSPSGWEEGYTF
NA	TRBD1	TRBV24-1	TRBJ2-2	TGTGCCACCAGTGATTTTTCGACAGGGGGCTCCGGGGAGCTGTTTTTT	CATSDFSTGGSGELFF
NA	NA	TRBV18	TRBJ2-1	TGTGCCAGCTCACCACTCCCCGGGGGTAATACCTACAATGAGCAGTTCTTC	CASSPLPGGNTYNEQFF
NA	NA	TRBV6-1	TRBJ1-4	TGTGCCAGCAGTGATGTGGGGGGGAGGTCTGAAAAACTGTTTTTT	CASSDVGGRSEKLFF
NA	NA	TRBV28	TRBJ2-2	TGTGCCAGCAGGGGAGAGGGCCGTGGCGGGGAGCTGTTTTTT	CASRGEGRGGELFF
NA	NA	TRBV7-2	TRBJ2-7	TGTGCCAGCAGCCCTGGGCACTACGAGCAGTACTTC	CASSPGHYEQYF
NA	TRBD1	TRBV27	TRBJ2-5	TGTGCCAGCAGTCCTCCGGGACAGGGCGGTGAGACCCAGTACTTC	CASSPPGQGGETQYF
NA	NA	TRBV9	TRBJ2-6	TGTGCCAGCAGCCTCGGAGGGGCCGGGGCCAACGTCCTGACTTTC	CASSLGGAGANVLTF